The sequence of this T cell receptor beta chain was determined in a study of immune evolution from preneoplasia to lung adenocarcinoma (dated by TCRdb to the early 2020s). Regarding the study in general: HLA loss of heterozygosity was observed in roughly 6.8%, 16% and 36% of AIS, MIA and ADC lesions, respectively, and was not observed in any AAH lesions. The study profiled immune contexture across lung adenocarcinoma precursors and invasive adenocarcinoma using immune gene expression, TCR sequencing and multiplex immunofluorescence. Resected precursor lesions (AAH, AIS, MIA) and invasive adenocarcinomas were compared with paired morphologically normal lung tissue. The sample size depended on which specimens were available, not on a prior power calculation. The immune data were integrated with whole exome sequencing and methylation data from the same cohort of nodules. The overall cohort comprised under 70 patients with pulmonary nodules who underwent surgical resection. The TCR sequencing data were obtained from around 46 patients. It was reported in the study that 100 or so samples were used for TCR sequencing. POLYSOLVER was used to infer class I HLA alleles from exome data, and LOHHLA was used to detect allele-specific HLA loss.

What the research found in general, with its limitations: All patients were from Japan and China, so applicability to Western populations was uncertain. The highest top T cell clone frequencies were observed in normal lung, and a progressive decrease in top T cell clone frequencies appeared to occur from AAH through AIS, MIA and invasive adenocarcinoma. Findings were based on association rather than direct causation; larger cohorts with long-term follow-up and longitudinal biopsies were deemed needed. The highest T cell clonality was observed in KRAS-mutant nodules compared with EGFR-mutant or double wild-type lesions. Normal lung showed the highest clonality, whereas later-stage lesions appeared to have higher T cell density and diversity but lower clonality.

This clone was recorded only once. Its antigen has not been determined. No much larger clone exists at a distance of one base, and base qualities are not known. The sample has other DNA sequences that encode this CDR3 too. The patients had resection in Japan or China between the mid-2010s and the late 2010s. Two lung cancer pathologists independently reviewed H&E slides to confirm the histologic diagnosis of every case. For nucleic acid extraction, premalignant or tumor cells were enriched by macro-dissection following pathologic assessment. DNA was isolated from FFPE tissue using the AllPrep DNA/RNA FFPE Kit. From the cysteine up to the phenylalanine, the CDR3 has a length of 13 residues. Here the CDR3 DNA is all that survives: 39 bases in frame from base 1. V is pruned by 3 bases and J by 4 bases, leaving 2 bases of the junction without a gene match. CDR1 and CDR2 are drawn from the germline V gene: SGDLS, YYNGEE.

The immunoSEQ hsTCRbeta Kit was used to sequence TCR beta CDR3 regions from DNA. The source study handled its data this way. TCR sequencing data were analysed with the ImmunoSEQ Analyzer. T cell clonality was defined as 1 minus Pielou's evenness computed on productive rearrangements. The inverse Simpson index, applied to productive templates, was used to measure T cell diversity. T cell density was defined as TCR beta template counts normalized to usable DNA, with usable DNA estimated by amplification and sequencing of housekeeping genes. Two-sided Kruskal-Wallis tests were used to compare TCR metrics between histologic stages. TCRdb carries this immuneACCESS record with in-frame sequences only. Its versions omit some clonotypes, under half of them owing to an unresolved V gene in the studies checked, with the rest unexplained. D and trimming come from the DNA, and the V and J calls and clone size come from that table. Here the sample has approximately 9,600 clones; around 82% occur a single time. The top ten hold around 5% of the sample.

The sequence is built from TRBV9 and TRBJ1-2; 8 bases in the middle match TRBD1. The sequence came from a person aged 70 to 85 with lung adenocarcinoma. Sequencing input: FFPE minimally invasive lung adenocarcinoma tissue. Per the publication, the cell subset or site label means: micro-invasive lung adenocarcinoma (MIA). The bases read TGTGCCAGCAGCGCTGGGACAGGCTATGGCTACACCTTC. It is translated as CASSAGTGYGYTF. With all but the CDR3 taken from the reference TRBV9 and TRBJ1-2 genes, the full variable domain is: DSGVTQTPKHLITATGQRVTLRCSPRSGDLSVYWYQQSLDQGLQFLIQYYNGEERAKGNILERFSAQQFPDLHSELNLSSLELGDSALYFCASSAGTGYGYTFGSGTRLTVV.